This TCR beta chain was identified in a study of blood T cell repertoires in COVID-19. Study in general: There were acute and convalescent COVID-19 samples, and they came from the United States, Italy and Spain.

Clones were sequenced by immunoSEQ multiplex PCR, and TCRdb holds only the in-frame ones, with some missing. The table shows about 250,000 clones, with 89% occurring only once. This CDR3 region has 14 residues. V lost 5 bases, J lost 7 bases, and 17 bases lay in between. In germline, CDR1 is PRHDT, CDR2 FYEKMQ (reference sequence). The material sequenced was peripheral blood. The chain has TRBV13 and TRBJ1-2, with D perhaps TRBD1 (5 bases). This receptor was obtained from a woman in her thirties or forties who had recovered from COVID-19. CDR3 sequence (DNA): TGTGCCAGCAGCCCGACAGAGATTCAGGGTGGCTACACCTTC. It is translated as CASSPTEIQGGYTF.